These T cell receptor beta chains were read from a single sample in a study of T cell changes during pregnancy in multiple sclerosis. The data were produced by immunoSEQ multiplex PCR, yet TCRdb's version contains in-frame clones alone and is incomplete. This table has roughly 35,000 clones, 90% appearing once. Sample: CD8+ T cells from peripheral blood mononuclear cells, taken in the first trimester of pregnancy. All receptors derive from a female donor with multiple sclerosis, enrolled in a pregnancy study. Both conserved end residues are part of each CDR3. The order of the fields is V gene, D gene, J gene, clone size, CDR3 DNA, CDR3 protein. D genes are given only for firm matches. Rows may omit the clone size; those that give it use once, few, many or a size class.

V: TRBV5-4; D: -; J: TRBJ2-6; size: -; DNA: TGTGCCAGCAGCTCGGACAGCAACGTCCTGACTTTC; CDR3: CASSSDSNVLTF
V: TRBV15; D: -; J: TRBJ2-5; size: -; DNA: TGTGCCACCAGCACCTGGGACGGAGGGGTCGAGACCCAGTACTTC; CDR3: CATSTWDGGVETQYF
V: TRBV9; D: -; J: TRBJ1-6; size: -; DNA: TGTGCCAGCAGCGCTTCCTTCGAGGATGGTTCACCCCTCCACTTT; CDR3: CASSASFEDGSPLHF
V: TRBV9; D: TRBD2; J: TRBJ2-1; size: -; DNA: TGTGCCAGCAGCGGCAAATGGACTAGCGGGAGCAATGAGCAGTTCTTC; CDR3: CASSGKWTSGSNEQFF
V: TRBV4-1; D: -; J: TRBJ2-7; size: -; DNA: TGCGCCAGCAGCCAAGAGTTGGTGCCCAGCTCCTACGAGCAGTACTTC; CDR3: CASSQELVPSSYEQYF
V: TRBV7-8; D: TRBD2; J: TRBJ2-7; size: -; DNA: TGTGCCAGCAGCTTTGGGACTAGCAGGAGCTACGAGCAGTACTTC; CDR3: CASSFGTSRSYEQYF
V: TRBV30; D: -; J: TRBJ1-2; size: -; DNA: TGTGCCTGGAGCGGAAACGGCGGGGGCTACACCTTC; CDR3: CAWSGNGGGYTF
V: TRBV6-4; D: TRBD2; J: TRBJ2-1; size: -; DNA: TGTGCCAGCAGTGACTCACTAGCGGGGGATATGAATGAGCAGTTCTTC; CDR3: CASSDSLAGDMNEQFF
V: TRBV5-1; D: TRBD1; J: TRBJ2-3; size: -; DNA: TGCGCCAGCAGCACCGGACAGGGTGGAGATACGCAGTATTTT; CDR3: CASSTGQGGDTQYF
V: TRBV6-1; D: -; J: TRBJ2-3; size: -; DNA: TGTGCCAGCAGCCCTGACACCACAGATACGCAGTATTTT; CDR3: CASSPDTTDTQYF
V: TRBV6-5; D: -; J: TRBJ2-5; size: -; DNA: TGTGCCAGCAGCCCCCAGGGTGGGGAGACCCAGTACTTC; CDR3: CASSPQGGETQYF
V: TRBV6-5; D: -; J: TRBJ2-2; size: once; DNA: TGTGCCAGCAGTTTGGGAGGTTTAGGGGAGCTGTTTTTT; CDR3: CASSLGGLGELFF
V: TRBV6-6; D: TRBD1; J: TRBJ2-7; size: -; DNA: TGTGCCAGCAGTTACTCGGGGGACAGCTCCTACGAGCAGTACTTC; CDR3: CASSYSGDSSYEQYF
V: TRBV27; D: -; J: TRBJ1-5; size: -; DNA: TGTGCCAGCAGCCCCACCCGTTTTAGGGTCGGAGGTACTCAGCCCCAGCATTTT; CDR3: CASSPTRFRVGGTQPQHF
V: TRBV6-5; D: TRBD1; J: TRBJ2-7; size: -; DNA: TGTGCCAGCAGTCAATCCTGGACAGGGCACTACGAGCAGTACTTC; CDR3: CASSQSWTGHYEQYF
V: TRBV4-1; D: -; J: TRBJ1-5; size: -; DNA: TGCGCCAGCAGCCAAGATTTGGCTGATTATCAGCCCCAGCATTTT; CDR3: CASSQDLADYQPQHF
V: TRBV28; D: TRBD1; J: TRBJ1-1; size: -; DNA: TGTGCCAGCCGACGGGACAGATCAACTGAAGCTTTCTTT; CDR3: CASRRDRSTEAFF
V: TRBV30; D: -; J: TRBJ2-3; size: -; DNA: TGTGCCTGGAAGGTAGGAGCAGCTAGCACAGATACGCAGTATTTT; CDR3: CAWKVGAASTDTQYF
V: TRBV5-1; D: TRBD2; J: TRBJ2-7; size: -; DNA: TGCGCCAGCAGATACCGACTAGCCGAGTCCTACGAGCAGTACTTC; CDR3: CASRYRLAESYEQYF
V: TRBV4-3; D: TRBD2; J: TRBJ2-2; size: -; DNA: TGCGCCAGCAGCCAAGATTTTGTCCTAGCGGGAGACCTCGGGGAGCTGTTTTTT; CDR3: CASSQDFVLAGDLGELFF
V: TRBV28; D: TRBD1; J: TRBJ1-2; size: -; DNA: TGTGCCAGCAGTTTCCGGGGGCAGGGGGGTGGCTACACCTTC; CDR3: CASSFRGQGGGYTF
V: TRBV30; D: -; J: TRBJ2-3; size: few; DNA: TGTGCCTGGAGTCCCGGTCCCAAAACAGATACGCAGTATTTT; CDR3: CAWSPGPKTDTQYF
V: TRBV7-4; D: TRBD1; J: TRBJ2-7; size: -; DNA: TGTGCCAGCAGCTTAGAGGACAGGGGTTACGAGCAGTACTTC; CDR3: CASSLEDRGYEQYF
V: TRBV4-2; D: -; J: TRBJ2-1; size: -; DNA: TGTGCCAGCAGCCAAGATTCACGGAGTCATCAGTTCTTC; CDR3: CASSQDSRSHQFF
V: TRBV7-9; D: TRBD1; J: TRBJ2-5; size: -; DNA: TGTGCCAGCAGCTTAGGGACAGGGGTCCAAGAGACCCAGTACTTC; CDR3: CASSLGTGVQETQYF
V: TRBV12-5; D: -; J: TRBJ2-5; size: -; DNA: TGTGCTAGTGCCATCACAGGCTTAGAGACCCAGTACTTC; CDR3: CASAITGLETQYF
V: TRBV19; D: -; J: TRBJ2-1; size: -; DNA: TGTGCCAGTAGTGTTGGGGGGTCCTACAATGAGCAGTTCTTC; CDR3: CASSVGGSYNEQFF
V: TRBV28; D: -; J: TRBJ1-1; size: -; DNA: TGTGCCAGCACACTCGGGAACACTGAAGCTTTCTTT; CDR3: CASTLGNTEAFF
V: TRBV27; D: TRBD1; J: TRBJ2-2; size: -; DNA: TGTGCCAGCAGTTCCGACAGGGGCGCCGGGGAGCTGTTTTTT; CDR3: CASSSDRGAGELFF
V: TRBV9; D: -; J: TRBJ2-3; size: -; DNA: TGTGCCAGCGGGAGGTTTGGTGATACGCAGTATTTT; CDR3: CASGRFGDTQYF
V: TRBV28; D: -; J: TRBJ2-1; size: -; DNA: TGTGCCAGCAGTACGGGAGAGCGCTCCTACAATGAGCAGTTCTTC; CDR3: CASSTGERSYNEQFF
V: TRBV7-9; D: -; J: TRBJ2-7; size: -; DNA: TGTGCCAGCAGCTTGGAGAACTACGAGCAGTACTTC; CDR3: CASSLENYEQYF
V: TRBV28; D: TRBD1; J: TRBJ1-5; size: -; DNA: TGTGCCAGCAGTCTAGGGACAGGGGTTGATCAGCCCCAGCATTTT; CDR3: CASSLGTGVDQPQHF
V: TRBV10-2; D: TRBD1; J: TRBJ2-4; size: -; DNA: TGCGCCAGCAGTGAAAGTTTAGGGACAGGGAGATGGGTGGGCAAAAACATTCAGTACTTC; CDR3: CASSESLGTGRWVGKNIQYF
V: TRBV7-2; D: TRBD2; J: TRBJ2-7; size: -; DNA: TGTGCCAGCAGCCTCCGAGGGCAACTAGCGGGAGGACCCTCTAGGGAGCAGTACTTC; CDR3: CASSLRGQLAGGPSREQYF
V: TRBV7-9; D: TRBD2; J: TRBJ2-3; size: -; DNA: TGTGCCAGCGGGACACCCAGCGGGAGGCCCACAGATACGCAGTATTTT; CDR3: CASGTPSGRPTDTQYF
V: TRBV27; D: -; J: TRBJ2-3; size: -; DNA: TGTGCCAGCAGTTTAAGACCGGGAGATACGCAGTATTTT; CDR3: CASSLRPGDTQYF
V: TRBV4-1; D: TRBD2; J: TRBJ2-3; size: -; DNA: TGCGCCGGCAGCCAAGAGGGGACTAGCGGGAGCCCAGATACGCAGTATTTT; CDR3: CAGSQEGTSGSPDTQYF
V: TRBV7-2; D: -; J: TRBJ2-7; size: -; DNA: TGTGCCAGCAGCTTGCTCACAAGGAGCGAGCAGTACTTC; CDR3: CASSLLTRSEQYF
V: TRBV5-6; D: -; J: TRBJ2-7; size: -; DNA: TGTGCCAGCAGCTTGTCCGGACAGTTTTACGAGCAGTACTTC; CDR3: CASSLSGQFYEQYF
V: TRBV7-8; D: -; J: TRBJ2-5; size: -; DNA: TGTGCCAGCTCTCTGTACCAAGAGACCCAGTACTTC; CDR3: CASSLYQETQYF
V: TRBV18; D: TRBD1; J: TRBJ2-3; size: -; DNA: TGTGCCAGCTCAATCTTTCGACAGGGGAACACAGATACGCAGTATTTT; CDR3: CASSIFRQGNTDTQYF
V: TRBV19; D: TRBD2; J: TRBJ2-1; size: -; DNA: TGTGCCAGTAGTGCCCCCCTTAGCGGGCTTTACAATGAGCAGTTCTTC; CDR3: CASSAPLSGLYNEQFF
V: TRBV2; D: -; J: TRBJ2-1; size: -; DNA: TGTGCCAGCCCAGGCAGCCCCAATGAGCAGTTCTTC; CDR3: CASPGSPNEQFF
V: TRBV19; D: -; J: TRBJ2-7; size: once; DNA: TGTGCCAGTGGAGACTACGAGCAGTACTTC; CDR3: CASGDYEQYF
V: TRBV4-3; D: -; J: TRBJ2-6; size: -; DNA: TGCGCCAGCAGCCAAGATGGGGGGGGAACCGGGACAGGTTACTCTGGGGCCAACGTCCTGACTTTC; CDR3: CASSQDGGGTGTGYSGANVLTF